The entry below gives a single TCR beta chain sequence along with its context. Only a few counts were recorded for this clone. The target of this receptor is not known. Base qualities are not at hand, and no much larger clone is one base apart. Genomic DNA was extracted from sorted cells for sequencing of the TCRbeta CDR3 region. TCRbeta CDR3 regions were sequenced using the immunoSEQ Assay. This immuneACCESS table, as held by TCRdb, lists in-frame sequences with V and J called but not all clones. Of the missing ones, under half trace to an unresolved V gene in checked studies; the others have no known cause. This sample gives fewer than 60,000 clones in total; over 60% of them show up just once. 7.9% of the sample is taken by the ten largest. The CDR3 holds 17 amino acids from the cysteine to the phenylalanine. Here the CDR3 DNA is all that survives: 51 bases in frame from base 1. CDR1 and CDR2 (MGHRA, YSYEKL) derive from the germline V gene. Trimming costs V 1 base and J 1 base, and their ends lie 14 bases apart.

These data belong to a study of OX40 agonist ivuxolimab in advanced cancers. With regard to the full study: The costimulatory receptor OX40 (CD134) was targeted by ivuxolimab, a fully human IgG2 agonistic monoclonal antibody. Intravenous ivuxolimab was administered to patients every 2 weeks at six dose levels: 0.01, 0.1, 0.3, 1.5, 3 and 10 mg/kg. Of the roughly 51 dose-escalation patients, hepatocellular carcinoma was present in 19, melanoma in roughly 15, renal cell carcinoma in 9 and head and neck cancer in 9. In the dose-escalation cohort, about four fifths of patients were male, and the mean age was roughly 60 years with a range of roughly 23 to 79. Patients were allowed to have had prior anti-PD-1, anti-PD-L1 or anti-CTLA-4 therapy, and approximately 40% of the dose-escalation patients had been treated with checkpoint inhibitors. Partial responses occurred in three dose-escalation patients: two with cutaneous melanoma and one with hepatocellular carcinoma. Peripheral TCRbeta sequencing aimed to test whether ivuxolimab altered TCR sequence diversity and caused clonal T-cell expansion. The paper reports the monotherapy dose-escalation portion (N ≈ 52 patients) of the phase I ivuxolimab trial. Overall study outcomes, separate from this receptor: In the 0.1-3.0 mg/kg groups, partial responders were among the patients with the lowest normalized peripheral clonal expansion, particularly in CD8+ T cells. On average, CD8+ T cells showed more expanded clones than CD4+ T cells after ivuxolimab. Clonal expansion of both CD4+ and CD8+ blood T cells was observed from baseline to week 6 at doses 0.1 to 3.0 mg/kg. Low levels of normalized T-cell clonal expansion were also seen in some patients who did not respond. The antigen specificity of the peripheral T cells that underwent clonal expansion was not determined.

The trial excluded patients who had a history of autoimmune disease or who were on systemic immunosuppression. Peripheral blood for TCR sequencing was collected from all dose cohorts at baseline, on cycle 4 day 1, and on cycle 7 day 1. Samples came from an open-label, multicenter, first-in-human phase I dose-escalation trial of ivuxolimab. The trial enrolled adults with locally advanced or metastatic head and neck squamous cell, hepatocellular, melanoma or renal cell carcinoma. CD4+ and CD8+ T cells were sorted separately from peripheral blood before TCR sequencing. The sequenced sample was CD4+ or CD8+ T cells sorted from blood, obtained in a trial of the OX40 agonist ivuxolimab. The TCR was taken from an adult with an advanced solid tumor such as melanoma, head and neck, liver or kidney cancer. The chain joins TRBV4-1 to TRBJ2-4, with the D gene call left open. Here the CDR3 is given as CASSQGLPVTAKNIQYF. Here is the DNA: TGCGCCAGCAGCCAAGGTCTCCCGGTTACGGCCAAAAACATTCAGTACTTC.